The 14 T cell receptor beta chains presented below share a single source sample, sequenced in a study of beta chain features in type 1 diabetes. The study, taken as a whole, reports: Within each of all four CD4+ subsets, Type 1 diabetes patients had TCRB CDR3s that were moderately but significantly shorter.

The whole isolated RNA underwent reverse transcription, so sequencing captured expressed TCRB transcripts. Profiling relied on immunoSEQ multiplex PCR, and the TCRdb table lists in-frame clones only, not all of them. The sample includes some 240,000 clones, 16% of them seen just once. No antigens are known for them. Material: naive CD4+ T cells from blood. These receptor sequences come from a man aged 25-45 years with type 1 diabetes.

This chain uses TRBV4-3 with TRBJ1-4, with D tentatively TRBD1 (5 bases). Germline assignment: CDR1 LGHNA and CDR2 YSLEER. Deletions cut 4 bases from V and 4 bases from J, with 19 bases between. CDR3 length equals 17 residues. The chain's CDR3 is CASSPKRGGGVNEKLFF. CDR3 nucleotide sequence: TGCGCCAGCAGCCCTAAGAGGGGCGGGGGTGTTAATGAAAAACTGTTTTTT.

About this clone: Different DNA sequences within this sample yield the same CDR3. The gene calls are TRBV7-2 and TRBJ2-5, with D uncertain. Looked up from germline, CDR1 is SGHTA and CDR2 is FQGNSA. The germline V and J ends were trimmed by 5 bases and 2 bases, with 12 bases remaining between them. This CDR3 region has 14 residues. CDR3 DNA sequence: TGTGCCAGCAGCCGAACCAGTGGGCAAGAGACCCAGTACTTC. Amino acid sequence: CASSRTSGQETQYF.

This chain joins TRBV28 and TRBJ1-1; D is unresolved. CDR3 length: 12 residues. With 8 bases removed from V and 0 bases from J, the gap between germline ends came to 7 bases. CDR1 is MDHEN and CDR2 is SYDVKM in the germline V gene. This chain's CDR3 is CASVSMNTEAFF. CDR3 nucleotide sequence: TGTGCCAGCGTATCGATGAACACTGAAGCTTTCTTT.

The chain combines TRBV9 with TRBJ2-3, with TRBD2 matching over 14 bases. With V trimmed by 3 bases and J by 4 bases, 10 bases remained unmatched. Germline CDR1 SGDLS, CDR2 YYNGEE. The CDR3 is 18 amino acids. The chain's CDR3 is CASSARLAGGPIADTQYF. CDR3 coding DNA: TGTGCCAGCAGCGCGAGACTAGCGGGAGGGCCGATAGCAGATACGCAGTATTTT.

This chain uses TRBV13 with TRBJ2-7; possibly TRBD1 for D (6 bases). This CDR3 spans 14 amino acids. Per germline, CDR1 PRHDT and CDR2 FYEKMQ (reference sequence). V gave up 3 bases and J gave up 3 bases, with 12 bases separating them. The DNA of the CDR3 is TGTGCCAGCAGCTTCCCCCTACAGGGCTACGAGCAGTACTTC. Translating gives CASSFPLQGYEQYF.

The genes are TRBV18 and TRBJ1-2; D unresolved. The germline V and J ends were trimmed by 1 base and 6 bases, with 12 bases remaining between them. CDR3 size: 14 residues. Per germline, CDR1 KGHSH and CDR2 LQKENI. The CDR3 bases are TGTGCCAGCTCACCACTCGACGGAGGCCATGGCTACACCTTC. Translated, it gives CASSPLDGGHGYTF.

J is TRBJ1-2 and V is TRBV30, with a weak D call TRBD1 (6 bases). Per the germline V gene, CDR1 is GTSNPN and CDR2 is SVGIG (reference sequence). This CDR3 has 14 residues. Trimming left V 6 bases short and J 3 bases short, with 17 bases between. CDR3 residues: CACRHTGRDYGYTF. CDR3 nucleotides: TGTGCCTGTAGACATACAGGGAGGGACTATGGCTACACCTTC.

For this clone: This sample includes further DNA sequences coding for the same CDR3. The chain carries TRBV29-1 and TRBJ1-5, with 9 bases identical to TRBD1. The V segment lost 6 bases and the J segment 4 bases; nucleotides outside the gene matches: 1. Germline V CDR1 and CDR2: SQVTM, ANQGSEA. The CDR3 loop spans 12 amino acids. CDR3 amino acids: CSVGQGNQPQHF. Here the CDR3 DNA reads TGCAGCGTAGGACAGGGGAATCAGCCCCAGCATTTT.

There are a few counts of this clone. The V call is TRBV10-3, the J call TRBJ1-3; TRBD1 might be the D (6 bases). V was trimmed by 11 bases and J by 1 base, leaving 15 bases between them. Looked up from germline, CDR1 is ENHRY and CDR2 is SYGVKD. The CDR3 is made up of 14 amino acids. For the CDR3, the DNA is TGTGCCGTAAGGGACACTAAGTCTGGAAACACCATATATTTT. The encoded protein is CAVRDTKSGNTIYF.

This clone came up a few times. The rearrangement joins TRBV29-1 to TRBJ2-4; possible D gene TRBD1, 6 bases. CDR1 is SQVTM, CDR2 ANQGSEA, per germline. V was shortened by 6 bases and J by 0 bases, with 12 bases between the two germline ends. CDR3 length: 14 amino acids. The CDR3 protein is CSVARGIAKNIQYF. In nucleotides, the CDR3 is TGCAGCGTAGCCAGGGGTATAGCCAAAAACATTCAGTACTTC. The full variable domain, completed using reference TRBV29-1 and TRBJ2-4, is SAVISQKPSRDICQRGTSLTIQCQVDSQVTMMFWYRQQPGQSLTLIATANQGSEATYESGFVIDKFPISRPNLTFSTLTVSNMSPEDSSIYLCSVARGIAKNIQYFGAGTRLSVL.

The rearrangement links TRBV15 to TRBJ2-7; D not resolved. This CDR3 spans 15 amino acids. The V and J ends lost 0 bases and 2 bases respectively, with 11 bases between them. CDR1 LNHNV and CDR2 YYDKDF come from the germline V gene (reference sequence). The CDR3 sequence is CATSREAVSPYEQYF. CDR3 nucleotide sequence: TGTGCCACCAGCAGAGAAGCCGTGAGCCCCTACGAGCAGTACTTC.

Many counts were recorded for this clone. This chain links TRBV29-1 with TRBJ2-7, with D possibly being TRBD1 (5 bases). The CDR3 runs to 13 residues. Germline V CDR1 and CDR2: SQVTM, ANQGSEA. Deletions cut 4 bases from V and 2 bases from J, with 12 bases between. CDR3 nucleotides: TGCAGCGTTGGGACAACCCCGGCCTACGAGCAGTACTTC. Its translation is CSVGTTPAYEQYF.

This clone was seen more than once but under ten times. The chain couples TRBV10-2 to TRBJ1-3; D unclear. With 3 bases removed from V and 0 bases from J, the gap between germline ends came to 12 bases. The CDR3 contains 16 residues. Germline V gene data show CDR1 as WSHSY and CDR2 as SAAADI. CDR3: CASSDPTASSGNTIYF. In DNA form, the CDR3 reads TGCGCCAGCAGTGATCCTACAGCTAGCTCTGGAAACACCATATATTTT.

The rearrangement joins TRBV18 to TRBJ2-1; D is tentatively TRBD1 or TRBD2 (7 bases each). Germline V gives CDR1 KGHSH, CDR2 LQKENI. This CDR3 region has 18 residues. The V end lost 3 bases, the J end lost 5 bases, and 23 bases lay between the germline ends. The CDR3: CASSPQGGLGLVHNEQFF. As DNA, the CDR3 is TGTGCCAGCTCACCCCAGGGGGGGCTAGGACTAGTCCACAATGAGCAGTTCTTC.